This T cell receptor (beta chain) originates from a study of blood T cells in healthy people across ages. Study results and caveats: Across samples, TCR beta diversity tracked strongly with naive T cell percentage.

Sample-barcoded 5' priming and a J-beta primer mix drove a second PCR of about 6 to 12 cycles. TCRdb re-derived calls from the 5' RACE reads in MiXCR, one entry per CDR3 protein. The table records hundreds of thousands of distinct CDR3 sequences, around 28% of them present only once. With V trimmed by 3 bases and J by 7 bases, 8 bases remained unmatched. The CDR3 spans 14 residues. CDR1 is SGHTA and CDR2 is FQGNSA in the germline V gene. This clonotype was counted only a few times. Its antigen remains unidentified. This may come from a read error, since a much larger clone is one base off. Healthy Caucasians from Russia aged roughly 6 to 100 served as donors. Samples each yielded at least 5 micrograms of total RNA.

The chain recombines TRBV7-2 with TRBJ2-7; TRBD2 agrees at 8 bases. Specimen: blood. The receptor's source is an elderly woman in good health. CDR3: CASSFERGRWEQYF. DNA of the CDR3: TGTGCCAGCAGCTTCGAGCGGGGGCGGTGGGAGCAGTACTTC.